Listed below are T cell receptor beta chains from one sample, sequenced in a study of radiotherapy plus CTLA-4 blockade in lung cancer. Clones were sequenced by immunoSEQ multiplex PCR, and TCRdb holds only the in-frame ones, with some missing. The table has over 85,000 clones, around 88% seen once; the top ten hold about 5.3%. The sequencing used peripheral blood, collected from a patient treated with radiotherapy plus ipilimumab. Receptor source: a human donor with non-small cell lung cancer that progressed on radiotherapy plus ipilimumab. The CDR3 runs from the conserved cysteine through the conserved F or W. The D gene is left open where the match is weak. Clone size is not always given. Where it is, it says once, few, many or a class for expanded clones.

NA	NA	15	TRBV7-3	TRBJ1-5	CASSLPTLGNQPQHF	TGTGCCAGCAGCTTACCTACCCTGGGCAATCAGCCCCAGCATTTT
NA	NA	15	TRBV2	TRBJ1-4	CASSVQGGNNEKLFF	TGTGCCAGCAGTGTACAAGGGGGAAATAATGAAAAACTGTTTTTT
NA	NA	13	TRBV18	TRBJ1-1	CASSPPGNTEAFF	TGTGCCAGCTCACCACCAGGGAACACTGAAGCTTTCTTT
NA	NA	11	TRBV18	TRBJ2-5	CASSLQETQYF	TGTGCCAGCTCACTGCAGGAGACCCAGTACTTC
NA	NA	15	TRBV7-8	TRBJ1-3	CASSLDQSSGNTIYF	TGTGCCAGCAGCTTAGACCAATCCTCTGGAAACACCATATATTTT
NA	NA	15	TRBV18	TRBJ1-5	CASSSTGLGNQPQHF	TGTGCCAGCTCAAGCACCGGGCTCGGTAATCAGCCCCAGCATTTT
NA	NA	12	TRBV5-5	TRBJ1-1	CASSLVAREAFF	TGTGCCAGCAGCTTGGTCGCCAGGGAAGCTTTCTTT
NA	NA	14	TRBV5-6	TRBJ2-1	CASSPSGTFREQFF	TGTGCCAGCAGCCCCTCCGGGACATTCCGGGAGCAGTTCTTC
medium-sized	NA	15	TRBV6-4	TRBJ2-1	CASSDEGTGHNEQFF	TGTGCCAGCAGTGACGAGGGAACGGGCCACAATGAGCAGTTCTTC
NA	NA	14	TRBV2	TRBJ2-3	CAGWVGAGPGTQYF	TGTGCCGGTTGGGTTGGCGCCGGGCCGGGTACGCAGTATTTT
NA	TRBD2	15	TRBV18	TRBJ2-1	CASSPRLAGRNEQFF	TGTGCCAGCTCACCGAGACTAGCGGGACGCAATGAGCAGTTCTTC
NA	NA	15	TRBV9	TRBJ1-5	CASSALPGLNQPQHF	TGTGCCAGCAGCGCGTTACCGGGGCTCAATCAGCCCCAGCATTTT
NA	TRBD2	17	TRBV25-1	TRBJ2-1	CASSVLERLAGYNEQFF	TGTGCCAGCAGTGTCCTAGAGAGACTAGCGGGCTACAATGAGCAGTTCTTC
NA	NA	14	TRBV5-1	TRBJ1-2	CASSLEMPGLGYTF	TGCGCCAGCAGCTTGGAGATGCCGGGCCTTGGCTACACCTTC
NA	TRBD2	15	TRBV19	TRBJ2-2	CASSIGGVKAGELFF	TGTGCCAGTAGTATTGGGGGGGTCAAAGCCGGGGAGCTGTTTTTT
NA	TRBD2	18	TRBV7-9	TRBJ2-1	CASSLSREVHLSYNEQFF	TGTGCCAGCAGCTTAAGTCGGGAGGTCCATCTCTCCTACAATGAGCAGTTCTTC
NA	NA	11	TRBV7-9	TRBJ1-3	CASSFVNTIYF	TGTGCCAGCAGCTTTGTAAACACCATATATTTT
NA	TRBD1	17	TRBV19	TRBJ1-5	CASTSTTGVGGNQPQHF	TGTGCCAGTACCTCCACGACAGGGGTTGGAGGCAATCAGCCCCAGCATTTT
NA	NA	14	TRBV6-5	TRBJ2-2	CASSYKKSTGELFF	TGTGCCAGCAGTTACAAGAAGAGCACCGGGGAGCTGTTTTTT
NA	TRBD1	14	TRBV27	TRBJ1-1	CASTPRQGITEAFF	TGTGCCAGCACTCCTAGACAGGGAATCACTGAAGCTTTCTTT
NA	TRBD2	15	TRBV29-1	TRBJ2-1	CSVVGGGGSYNEQFF	TGCAGCGTTGTCGGGGGGGGAGGGTCCTACAATGAGCAGTTCTTC
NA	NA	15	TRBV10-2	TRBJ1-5	CASRPARGSNQPQHF	TGCGCCAGCAGGCCCGCGAGGGGCAGCAATCAGCCCCAGCATTTT
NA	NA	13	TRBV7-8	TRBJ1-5	CASSLNLDQPQHF	TGTGCCAGCAGCTTAAACTTAGATCAGCCCCAGCATTTT
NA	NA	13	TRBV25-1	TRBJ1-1	CASSQPGGTEAFF	TGTGCCAGCAGTCAGCCCGGCGGCACTGAAGCTTTCTTT
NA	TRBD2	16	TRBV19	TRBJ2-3	CASSIGTSGNTDTQYF	TGTGCCAGTAGTATCGGGACTAGCGGGAACACAGATACGCAGTATTTT
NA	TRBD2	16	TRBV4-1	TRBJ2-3	CASSGRTSGVTDTQYF	TGCGCCAGCAGCGGGCGGACTAGCGGGGTCACAGATACGCAGTATTTT
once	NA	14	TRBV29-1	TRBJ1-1	CSVIPGLMNTEAFF	TGCAGCGTTATTCCGGGACTCATGAACACTGAAGCTTTCTTT
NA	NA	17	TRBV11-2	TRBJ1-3	CASSFGASTLSGNTIYF	TGTGCCAGCAGCTTTGGGGCCTCGACTCTCTCTGGAAACACCATATATTTT
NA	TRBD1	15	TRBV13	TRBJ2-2	CASSLGQGATGELFF	TGTGCCAGCAGCTTGGGACAGGGGGCAACCGGGGAGCTGTTTTTT
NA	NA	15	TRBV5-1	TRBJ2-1	CASSRRPGQEYEQFF	TGCGCCAGCAGCAGACGACCGGGGCAAGAATATGAGCAGTTCTTC
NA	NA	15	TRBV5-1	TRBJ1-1	CASSLVTGVSTEAFF	TGCGCCAGCAGCTTGGTTACGGGGGTAAGCACTGAAGCTTTCTTT
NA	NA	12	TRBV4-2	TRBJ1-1	CASSQGKTEAFF	TGTGCCAGCAGCCAAGGAAAAACTGAAGCTTTCTTT
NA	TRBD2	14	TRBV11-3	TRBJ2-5	CASVGGRSGETQYF	TGTGCCAGCGTCGGCGGGAGGAGTGGGGAGACCCAGTACTTC
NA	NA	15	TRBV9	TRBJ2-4	CASSVGDSRGDIQYF	TGTGCCAGCAGCGTAGGTGACAGTCGGGGAGACATTCAGTACTTC
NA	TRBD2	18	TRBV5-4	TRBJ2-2	CASSRQHQLAGTTGELFF	TGTGCCAGCAGCCGACAACACCAACTAGCGGGAACGACCGGGGAGCTGTTTTTT
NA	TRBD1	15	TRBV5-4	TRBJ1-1	CASSPRTGQNTEAFF	TGTGCCAGCAGCCCTAGGACAGGGCAGAACACTGAAGCTTTCTTT
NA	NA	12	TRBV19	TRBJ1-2	CASLRGLQGLTF	TGTGCCAGTCTCCGGGGGCTACAGGGTCTCACCTTC
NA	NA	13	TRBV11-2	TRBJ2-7	CASSLGGSYEQYF	TGTGCCAGCAGCTTAGGAGGGTCCTACGAGCAGTACTTC
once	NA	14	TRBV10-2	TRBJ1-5	CASSRTGGNQPQHF	TGCGCCAGCAGTCGGACGGGGGGGAATCAGCCCCAGCATTTT
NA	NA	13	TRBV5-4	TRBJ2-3	CASQRTFTDTQYF	TGTGCCAGCCAACGGACATTCACAGATACGCAGTATTTT
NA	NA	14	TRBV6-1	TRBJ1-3	CASAPGGGRHTIYF	TGTGCCAGCGCCCCCGGTGGGGGCCGGCACACCATATATTTT
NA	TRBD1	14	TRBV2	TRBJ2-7	CASSDTGGSYEQYF	TGTGCCAGCAGTGATACAGGGGGATCCTACGAGCAGTACTTC
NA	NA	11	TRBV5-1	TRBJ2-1	CASSYYNEQFF	TGCGCCAGCAGCTACTACAATGAGCAGTTCTTC
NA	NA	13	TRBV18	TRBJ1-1	CASSPNGNTEAFF	TGTGCCAGCTCACCCAATGGAAACACTGAAGCTTTCTTT
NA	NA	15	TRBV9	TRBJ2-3	CASSTSPISTDTQYF	TGTGCCAGCAGCACCAGCCCCATTAGCACAGATACGCAGTATTTT
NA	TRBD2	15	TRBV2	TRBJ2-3	CASSGGRDSTDTQYF	TGTGCCAGCAGTGGAGGGAGGGACAGCACAGATACGCAGTATTTT
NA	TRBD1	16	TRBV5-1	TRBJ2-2	CASSPRQGTDTGELFF	TGCGCCAGCAGCCCGAGACAGGGGACCGACACCGGGGAGCTGTTTTTT
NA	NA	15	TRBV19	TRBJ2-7	CASSTTGPLSNEQYF	TGTGCCAGTAGTACCACCGGGCCCCTATCCAACGAGCAGTACTTC
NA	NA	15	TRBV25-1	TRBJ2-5	CASSERLIGSETQYF	TGTGCCAGCAGTGAAAGGCTTATCGGGTCGGAGACCCAGTACTTC
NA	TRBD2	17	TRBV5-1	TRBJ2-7	CASSSLPGLAGGGEQYF	TGCGCCAGCAGCTCTCTACCGGGACTAGCGGGAGGGGGGGAGCAGTACTTC
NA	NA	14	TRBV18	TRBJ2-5	CASSPPAQQETQYF	TGTGCCAGCTCACCACCTGCGCAGCAAGAGACCCAGTACTTC
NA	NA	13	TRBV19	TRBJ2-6	CASRTSGANVLTF	TGTGCCAGTAGGACCTCTGGGGCCAACGTCCTGACTTTC